Presented here are 28 T cell receptor beta chains from one specimen sequenced in a study of blood T cell repertoires in COVID-19. Method: immunoSEQ multiplex PCR; TCRdb's copy keeps in-frame clones and lacks some. The sample holds some 150,000 clones, approximately 82% seen once. Sequencing was carried out using peripheral blood. The origin of the receptors is a human donor in a cohort sampled during active COVID-19.

CDR3 protein: CASSSGRGPGYGYTF. The CDR3 DNA sequence: TGTGCCAGCAGCTCAGGACGAGGGCCGGGATATGGCTACACCTTC. The V and J genes are TRBV7-2 and TRBJ1-2; D remains unclear. The CDR3 spans 15 residues. Germline V gene data show CDR1 as SGHTA and CDR2 as FQGNSA. The ends were cut back, 4 bases at V and 5 bases at J, with 17 bases in the middle. Using reference TRBV7-2 and TRBJ1-2 for the parts outside the CDR3, the full variable domain is GAGVSQSPSNKVTEKGKDVELRCDPISGHTALYWYRQSLGQGLEFLIYFQGNSAPDKSGLPSDRFSAERTGGSVSTLTIQRTQQEDSAVYLCASSSGRGPGYGYTFGSGTRLTVV.

The chain employs TRBV27 and TRBJ2-7, with 8 bases aligning to TRBD1. V lost 5 bases and J lost 3; bases outside the gene matches: 9. The CDR3 is 15 residues long. Germline values: CDR1 MNHEY, CDR2 SMNVEV (reference sequence). CDR3 bases: TGTGCCAGCAGTCAGAGACAGGGGATTTACTACGAGCAGTACTTC. Amino acid sequence: CASSQRQGIYYEQYF.

The chain carries TRBV2 and TRBJ2-3, with 7 positions matching TRBD2. This CDR3 is built from 15 residues. Germline V gene sequence: CDR1 SNHLY, CDR2 FYNNEI. V was clipped by 6 bases and J by 5 bases; unmatched bases: 11. CDR3 in amino acids: CASSLGGGGVDTQYF. CDR3 in DNA: TGTGCCAGCAGCCTCGGCGGGGGAGGTGTAGATACGCAGTATTTT.

V and J are TRBV28 and TRBJ1-2; D is uncertain. CDR1 and CDR2 from the germline V gene are MDHEN and SYDVKM. The CDR3 is 12 amino acids. The germline V and J ends were trimmed by 6 bases and 4 bases, with 9 bases remaining between them. DNA of the CDR3: TGTGCCAGCAGCTCCACAGTCTATGGCTACACCTTC. It specifies CASSSTVYGYTF.

The chain employs TRBV16 and TRBJ2-2, with 10 nucleotides matching TRBD1. The ends lost 0 bases at V and 2 bases at J; junction bases unmatched: 6. Germline loops: CDR1 KGHSY, CDR2 FQNENV. This CDR3 comprises 18 residues. The CDR3 loop is CASSQSDRGLLNTGELFF. CDR3 sequence (DNA): TGTGCCAGCAGCCAATCAGACAGGGGGCTTCTAAACACCGGGGAGCTGTTTTTT.

This clone was counted only a few times. The same CDR3 can be traced to other DNA sequences in this sample. This chain uses TRBV28 with TRBJ2-7, with 11 bases aligning to TRBD2. The germline CDR1 and CDR2 sequences are MDHEN and SYDVKM. Trimming at V came to 4 bases and at J to 1 base, leaving 3 bases not matched to a gene. This CDR3 is built from 15 residues. CDR3 in DNA: TGTGCCAGCAGTTCGGCTAGCGGGGGGTCCTACGAGCAGTACTTC. Translation gives CASSSASGGSYEQYF.

The V gene is TRBV3-1 (or the pseudogene TRBV3-2), the J gene TRBJ2-2; 12 positions match TRBD2. After removal of 3 bases from V and 6 bases from J, the junction contained 2 bases not matched to a gene. CDR1 is LGHDT and CDR2 is YNNKEL in the germline V gene (reference sequence). The CDR3 consists of 15 residues. Here the CDR3 reads CASSQASGRAGELFF. The DNA for the CDR3 is TGTGCCAGCAGCCAGGCTAGCGGGAGGGCCGGGGAGCTGTTTTTT.

This clone is a singleton in its sample. The chain has TRBV28 and TRBJ2-7; possibly TRBD1 for D (5 bases). From germline, CDR1 is MDHEN and CDR2 SYDVKM. V lost 6 bases to trimming and J lost 0 bases, with 15 bases between them. The length of the CDR3 is 15 residues. The CDR3 region has the DNA TGTGCCAGCAGATCCCAGACAGTTCCCTCCTACGAGCAGTACTTC. It is translated as CASRSQTVPSYEQYF. Looking up the rest from reference TRBV28 and TRBJ2-7 gives the full variable domain: DVKVTQSSRYLVKRTGEKVFLECVQDMDHENMFWYRQDPGLGLRLIYFSYDVKMKEKGDIPEGYSVSREKKERFSLILESASTNQTSMYLCASRSQTVPSYEQYFGPGTRLTVT.

The rearrangement links TRBV2 to TRBJ1-5, with 9 bases that match TRBD1. The J segment lost 6 bases and the V segment lost 4 bases, leaving 7 bases of the junction unmatched. CDR1 and CDR2 from the germline V gene are SNHLY and FYNNEI. This CDR3 has 15 amino acids. The CDR3 nucleotides read TGTGCCAGCAGTGGGAAACAGGGGGCTATTCAGCCCCAGCATTTT. Residues: CASSGKQGAIQPQHF.

This chain links TRBV19 with TRBJ2-3; 13 bases fit TRBD2. Germline loops: CDR1 LNHDA, CDR2 SQIVND (reference sequence). Trimming cost V 3 bases and J 1 base; bases outside gene matches: 13. The CDR3 totals 20 residues. The CDR3 coding sequence is TGTGCCAGTAGTATTTCCTCCGGACTAGCGGGAGAAGTCGGCACAGATACGCAGTATTTT. It encodes CASSISSGLAGEVGTDTQYF.

The J gene is TRBJ2-1, the V gene TRBV11-3; D not resolved. Germline CDR1 reads SGHNT; CDR2 reads YENEEA. With 3 bases removed from V and 10 bases from J, the gap between germline ends came to 7 bases. The CDR3 totals 11 residues. CDR3 residues: CASSLGSEQFF. The CDR3, as DNA: TGTGCCAGCAGCTTGGGCAGCGAGCAGTTCTTC.

The rearrangement joins TRBV29-1 to TRBJ2-2; TRBD1 aligns across 7 bases. Germline trimming cut 6 bases from V and 6 bases from J; bases unmatched to any gene: 10. The length of the CDR3 is 14 residues. The germline V gene has CDR1 SQVTM and CDR2 ANQGSEA. Here the CDR3 reads CSVQIDRAAGELFF. CDR3 coding DNA: TGCAGCGTCCAAATAGACAGGGCGGCCGGGGAGCTGTTTTTT.

This sequence joins TRBV7-9 and TRBJ1-2, with a tentative D call TRBD1 (6 bases). V was shortened by 4 bases and J by 4 bases, with 22 bases between the two germline ends. This CDR3 is 17 amino acids long. Germline V gives CDR1 SEHNR, CDR2 FQNEAQ (reference sequence). CDR3 loop: CASSSTEERGGRYGYTF. The CDR3 DNA reads TGTGCCAGCAGCTCCACAGAGGAAAGGGGGGGACGCTATGGCTACACCTTC. Combining the CDR3 with reference TRBV7-9 and TRBJ1-2 gives the whole variable domain DTGVSQNPRHKITKRGQNVTFRCDPISEHNRLYWYRQTLGQGPEFLTYFQNEAQLEKSRLLSDRFSAERPKGSFSTLEIQRTEQGDSAMYLCASSSTEERGGRYGYTFGSGTRLTVV.

As DNA, the CDR3 is TGTGCCAGCTCCTACACAGGATTCAATCAGCCCCAGCATTTT. Protein sequence: CASSYTGFNQPQHF. This rearrangement joins TRBV18 to TRBJ1-5, with D possibly being TRBD1 (5 bases). Trimming stripped 6 bases from V and 3 bases from J, with 12 bases between. Germline CDR1 reads KGHSH; CDR2 reads LQKENI. The CDR3 spans 14 residues.

The rearrangement joins TRBV7-9 to TRBJ1-2, with a possible D match to TRBD1 (6 bases). V was pared by 5 bases and J by 0 bases, with 13 bases between. Germline assignment: CDR1 SEHNR and CDR2 FQNEAQ (reference sequence). This CDR3 spans 15 amino acids. In DNA form, the CDR3 reads TGTGCCAGCAGCCCCCGGGGGGCCACTAACTATGGCTACACCTTC. As protein: CASSPRGATNYGYTF.

The chain uses TRBV19 and TRBJ1-3, with D unclear. V dropped 6 bases and J dropped 0 bases, with 12 bases sitting between them. CDR3 length: 15 amino acids. Germline CDR1 reads LNHDA; CDR2 reads SQIVND (reference sequence). CDR3 in amino acids: CASRETSSSGNTIYF. In nucleotides, the CDR3 is TGTGCCAGTAGGGAGACCTCAAGCTCTGGAAACACCATATATTTT.

J is TRBJ2-1 and V is TRBV7-6; D is perhaps TRBD1 (6 bases). The germline gives CDR1 SGHVS, CDR2 FNYEAQ. This CDR3 comprises 15 residues. Trimming took 4 bases from V and 4 from J, leaving 14 bases between them. Here the CDR3 reads CASSSSGARYNEQFF. DNA of the CDR3: TGTGCCAGCAGCTCCTCAGGGGCGCGGTACAATGAGCAGTTCTTC.

The chain joins TRBV30 to TRBJ2-3; TRBD2 aligns across 8 bases. Germline assignment: CDR1 GTSNPN and CDR2 SVGIG (reference sequence). This CDR3 region has 21 residues. Trimming took 0 bases from V and 5 from J; bases not matched to a gene: 25. As DNA, the CDR3 is TGTGCCTGGAGTGTACGACCCGACCGTGTACTAGCGGACAGAGCTCGAGATACGCAGTATTTT. This codes for CAWSVRPDRVLADRARDTQYF.

The gene calls are TRBV7-3 and TRBJ2-5, with a weak D call TRBD1 (6 bases). The germline V gene has CDR1 SGHTA and CDR2 FQGTGA. The CDR3 consists of 13 residues. Between the trimmed V and J ends, which lost 2 bases and 9 bases, there was a span of 13 bases. The CDR3 protein is CASSLGGAYSQYF. In DNA, the CDR3 is TGTGCCAGCAGCTTAGGGGGCGCCTACTCCCAGTACTTC.

The chain is built from TRBV7-6 and TRBJ2-1; TRBD2 matches 7 bases. The CDR3 has 16 residues. With 1 base clipped from V and 7 bases from J, the junction kept 10 bases outside the gene matches. CDR1 is SGHVS, CDR2 FNYEAQ, per germline. CDR3 in amino acids: CASSLVGGSSPNEQFF. CDR3 DNA: TGTGCCAGCAGCTTAGTCGGCGGGAGTTCGCCGAATGAGCAGTTCTTC.

The V gene is TRBV5-1, the J gene TRBJ2-7; D not resolved. Between the trimmed V and J ends, which lost 2 bases and 4 bases, there was a span of 7 bases. The V gene's germline CDR1 is SGHRS and CDR2 YFSETQ. CDR3 length equals 12 residues. The CDR3: CASSLTEYEQYF. The CDR3 DNA is TGCGCCAGCAGCTTAACAGAGTACGAGCAGTACTTC.

V gene TRBV19 combines with J gene TRBJ1-5; no definite D call. Trimming stripped 3 bases from V and 2 bases from J, with 11 bases between. Germline V lookup: CDR1 LNHDA, CDR2 SQIVND (reference sequence). The CDR3 sequence is 15 residues long. CDR3 nucleotides: TGTGCCAGTAGTATCGCAGGAGGGCGCAATCAGCCCCAGCATTTT. Translating gives CASSIAGGRNQPQHF.

A single count supports this clone. This chain joins TRBV3-1 (or the pseudogene TRBV3-2) and TRBJ2-7, with TRBD2 identical over 9 bases. V lost 1 base and J lost 2; bases outside the gene matches: 3. Per germline, CDR1 LGHDT and CDR2 YNNKEL (reference sequence). This CDR3 spans 15 amino acids. CDR3 bases: TGTGCCAGCAGCCAAGGGACTAGCGACACCTACGAGCAGTACTTC. As protein: CASSQGTSDTYEQYF.

The table lists this clone with a few counts. The CDR3 DNA follows: TGTGCCAGCAGTAGTACAGGGGCCCCGAGGGCTGAAGCTTTCTTT. Translated, it gives CASSSTGAPRAEAFF. The J gene is TRBJ1-1, the V gene TRBV27; 7 nucleotides align to TRBD1. The CDR3 covers 15 residues. CDR1 is MNHEY, CDR2 SMNVEV, per germline (reference sequence). Trimming removed 5 bases from V and 6 bases from J; junction bases left unmatched: 12.

CDR3 amino acids: CASSSYSYTSSYEQYF. In DNA, the CDR3 is TGTGCCAGCAGCTCGTATTCATACACAAGCTCCTACGAGCAGTACTTC. The V gene is TRBV7-9, the J gene TRBJ2-7; no clear D gene. Germline V CDR1 and CDR2: SEHNR, FQNEAQ (reference sequence). The V gene lost 4 bases and the J gene lost 0 bases, with 16 bases spanning the gap. The CDR3 runs 16 residues.

V is TRBV6-5 and J is TRBJ1-5; 9 nucleotides match TRBD1. Germline V CDR1 and CDR2: MNHEY, SVGAGI. This CDR3 has 15 amino acids. V shed 8 bases, J shed 6 bases, and the junction held 11 bases outside the gene matches. Written as DNA, the CDR3 is TGTGCCAGCGGGACAGGGTTTCTAGGTGCTCAGCCCCAGCATTTT. Amino acids: CASGTGFLGAQPQHF.

The chain joins TRBV7-2 to TRBJ2-5, with TRBD2 matching 11 bases. The germline V gene has CDR1 SGHTA and CDR2 FQGNSA. V was pared by 6 bases and J by 1 base, with 4 bases of the junction left unmatched. The CDR3 loop spans 15 amino acids. The CDR3 coding sequence is TGTGCCAGCAGACGGACTAGCGGGTCCCAAGAGACCCAGTACTTC. Translated, it gives CASRRTSGSQETQYF.

This clone was detected only a few times. The V and J genes are TRBV29-1 and TRBJ1-2; 8 bases line up with TRBD1. CDR1 is SQVTM and CDR2 is ANQGSEA in the germline V gene. Trimming cost V 4 bases and J 4 bases; bases outside gene matches: 8. This CDR3 contains 14 residues. The CDR3 spells CSVAGGASGYGYTF. The CDR3 DNA reads TGCAGCGTTGCAGGGGGCGCTTCGGGCTATGGCTACACCTTC.